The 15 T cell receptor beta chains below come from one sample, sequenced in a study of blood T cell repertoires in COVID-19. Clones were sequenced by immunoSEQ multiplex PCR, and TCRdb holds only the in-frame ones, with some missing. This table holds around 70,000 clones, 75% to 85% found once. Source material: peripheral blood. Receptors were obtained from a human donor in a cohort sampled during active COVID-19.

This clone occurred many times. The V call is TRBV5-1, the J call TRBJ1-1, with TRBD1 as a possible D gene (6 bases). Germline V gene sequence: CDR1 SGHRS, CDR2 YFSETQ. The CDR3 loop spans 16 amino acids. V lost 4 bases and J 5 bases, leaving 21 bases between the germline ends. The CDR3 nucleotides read TGCGCCAGCAGCCCCCTTTCCGGGGCAGGGGAAACTGAAGCTTTCTTT. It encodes CASSPLSGAGETEAFF.

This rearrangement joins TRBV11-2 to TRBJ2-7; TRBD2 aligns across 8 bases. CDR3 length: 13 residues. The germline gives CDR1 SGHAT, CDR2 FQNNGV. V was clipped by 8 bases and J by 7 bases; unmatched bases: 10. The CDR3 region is CASWAGGRGEQYF. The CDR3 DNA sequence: TGTGCCAGCTGGGCGGGAGGACGTGGAGAGCAGTACTTC.

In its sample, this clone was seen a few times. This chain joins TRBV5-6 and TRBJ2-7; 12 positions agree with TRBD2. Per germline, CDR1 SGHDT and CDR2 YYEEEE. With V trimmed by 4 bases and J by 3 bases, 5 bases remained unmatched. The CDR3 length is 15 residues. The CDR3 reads CASSMGLAGVYEQYF. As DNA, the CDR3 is TGTGCCAGCAGCATGGGACTAGCGGGTGTCTACGAGCAGTACTTC.

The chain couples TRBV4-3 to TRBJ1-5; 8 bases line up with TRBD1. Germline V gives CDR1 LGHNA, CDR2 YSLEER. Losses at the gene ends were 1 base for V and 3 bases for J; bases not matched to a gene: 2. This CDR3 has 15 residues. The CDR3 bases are TGCGCCAGCAGCCAAGGGACAGGGAACAATCAGCCCCAGCATTTT. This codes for CASSQGTGNNQPQHF.

In DNA, the CDR3 is TGCGCCAGCAGCTTGTGGGGACTAGCGGGAGACCCCTACGAGCAGTACTTC. Protein: CASSLWGLAGDPYEQYF. V is TRBV5-1 and J is TRBJ2-7, with 14 positions matching TRBD2. The length of the CDR3 is 17 residues. From germline, CDR1 is SGHRS and CDR2 YFSETQ. Trimming took 1 base from V and 2 from J; bases not matched to a gene: 5.

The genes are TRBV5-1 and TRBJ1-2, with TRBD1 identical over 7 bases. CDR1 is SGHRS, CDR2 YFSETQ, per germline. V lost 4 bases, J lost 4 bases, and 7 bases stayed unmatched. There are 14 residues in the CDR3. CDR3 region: CASSPPTGTYGYTF. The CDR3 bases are TGCGCCAGCAGCCCGCCGACAGGGACCTATGGCTACACCTTC.

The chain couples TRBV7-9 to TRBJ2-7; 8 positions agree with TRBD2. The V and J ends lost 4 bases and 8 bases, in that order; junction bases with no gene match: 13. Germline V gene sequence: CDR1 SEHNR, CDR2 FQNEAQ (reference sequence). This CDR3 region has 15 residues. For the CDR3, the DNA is TGTGCCAGCAGCTCGAGCGGGAGCACTTTCTCCAAGCAGTACTTC. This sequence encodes CASSSSGSTFSKQYF.

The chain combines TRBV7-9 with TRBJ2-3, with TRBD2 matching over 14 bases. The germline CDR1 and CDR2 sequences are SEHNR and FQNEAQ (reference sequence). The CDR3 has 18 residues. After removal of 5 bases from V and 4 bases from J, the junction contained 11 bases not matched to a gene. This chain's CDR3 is CASSTGTSGRIGADTQYF. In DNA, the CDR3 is TGTGCCAGCAGCACCGGGACTAGCGGGAGAATTGGCGCAGATACGCAGTATTTT. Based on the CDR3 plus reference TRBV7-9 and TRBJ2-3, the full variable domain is DTGVSQNPRHKITKRGQNVTFRCDPISEHNRLYWYRQTLGQGPEFLTYFQNEAQLEKSRLLSDRFSAERPKGSFSTLEIQRTEQGDSAMYLCASSTGTSGRIGADTQYFGPGTRLTVL.

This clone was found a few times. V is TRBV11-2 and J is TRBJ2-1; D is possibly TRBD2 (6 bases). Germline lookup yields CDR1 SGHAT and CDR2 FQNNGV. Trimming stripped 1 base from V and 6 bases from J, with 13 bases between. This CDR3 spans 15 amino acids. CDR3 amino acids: CASSLVKGGTNEQFF. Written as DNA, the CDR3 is TGTGCCAGCAGCTTAGTAAAGGGCGGGACCAATGAGCAGTTCTTC.

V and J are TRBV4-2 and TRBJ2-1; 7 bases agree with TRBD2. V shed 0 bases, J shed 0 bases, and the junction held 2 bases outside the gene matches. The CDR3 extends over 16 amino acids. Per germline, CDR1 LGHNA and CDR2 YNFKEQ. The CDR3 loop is CASSQEGGSSYNEQFF. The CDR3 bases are TGTGCCAGCAGCCAAGAGGGGGGGAGCTCCTACAATGAGCAGTTCTTC.

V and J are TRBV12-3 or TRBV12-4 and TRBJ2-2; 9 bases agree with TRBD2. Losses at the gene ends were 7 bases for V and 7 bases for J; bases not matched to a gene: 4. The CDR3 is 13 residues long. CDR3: CASTIAGDGELFF. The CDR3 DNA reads TGTGCCAGCACGATAGCGGGAGACGGGGAGCTGTTTTTT.

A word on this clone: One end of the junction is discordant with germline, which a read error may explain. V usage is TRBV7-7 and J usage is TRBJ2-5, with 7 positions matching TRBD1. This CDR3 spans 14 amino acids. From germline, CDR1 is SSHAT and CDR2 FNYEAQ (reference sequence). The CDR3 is CASSRDRVQETQYF. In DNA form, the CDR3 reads TGTGCTAGCAGCCGCGACAGGGTTCAAGAGACCCAGTACTTC.

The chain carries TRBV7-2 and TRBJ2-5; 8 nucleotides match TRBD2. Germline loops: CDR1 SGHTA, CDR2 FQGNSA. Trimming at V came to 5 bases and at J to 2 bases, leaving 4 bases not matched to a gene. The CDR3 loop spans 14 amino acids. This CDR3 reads CASSQGTRQETQYF. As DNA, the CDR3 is TGTGCCAGCAGCCAAGGGACTAGACAAGAGACCCAGTACTTC. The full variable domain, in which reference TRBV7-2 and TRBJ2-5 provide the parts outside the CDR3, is GAGVSQSPSNKVTEKGKDVELRCDPISGHTALYWYRQSLGQGLEFLIYFQGNSAPDKSGLPSDRFSAERTGGSVSTLTIQRTQQEDSAVYLCASSQGTRQETQYFGPGTRLLVL.

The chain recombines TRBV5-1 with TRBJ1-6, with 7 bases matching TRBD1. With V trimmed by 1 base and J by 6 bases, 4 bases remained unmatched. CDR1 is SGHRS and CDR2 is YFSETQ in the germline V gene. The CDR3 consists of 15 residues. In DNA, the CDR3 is TGCGCCAGCAGCTTGTCCGGACAGGTTAATTCACCCCTCCACTTT. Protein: CASSLSGQVNSPLHF.

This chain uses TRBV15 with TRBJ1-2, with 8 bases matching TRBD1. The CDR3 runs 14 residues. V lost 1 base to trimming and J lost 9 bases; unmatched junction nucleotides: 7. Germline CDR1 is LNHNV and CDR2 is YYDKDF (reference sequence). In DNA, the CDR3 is TGTGCCACCAGCAGAGTCCCGGGACAGGCGCGCTACACCTTC. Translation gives CATSRVPGQARYTF.